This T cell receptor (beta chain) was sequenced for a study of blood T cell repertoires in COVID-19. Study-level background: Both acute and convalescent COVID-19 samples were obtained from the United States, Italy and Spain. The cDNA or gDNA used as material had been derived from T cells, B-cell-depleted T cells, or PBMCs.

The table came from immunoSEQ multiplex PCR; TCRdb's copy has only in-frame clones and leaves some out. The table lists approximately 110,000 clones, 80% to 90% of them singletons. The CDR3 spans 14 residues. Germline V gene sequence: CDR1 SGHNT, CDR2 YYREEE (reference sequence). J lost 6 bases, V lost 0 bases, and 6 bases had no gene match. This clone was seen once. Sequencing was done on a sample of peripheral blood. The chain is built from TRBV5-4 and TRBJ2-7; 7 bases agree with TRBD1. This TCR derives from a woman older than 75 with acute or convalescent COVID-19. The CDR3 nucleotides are TGTGCCAGCAGCTTGGGACAGGGAAGGGTCGAGCAGTACTTC. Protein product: CASSLGQGRVEQYF.